These T cell receptor beta chains were read from a single sample in a study of beta chain features in type 1 diabetes. Data came from immunoSEQ multiplex PCR; TCRdb stores just in-frame clones and leaves some out. The sample includes roughly 70,000 clones, more than 45% of them seen just once. The sample consisted of central memory CD4+ T cells from blood. These receptors all stem from a man aged 25-45 years with type 1 diabetes. Each CDR3 is given with its conserved first and last residue. The D gene is left open where the match is weak. Expanded clones are given a class, and other clones once, few, many or no size at all.

>TRBJ2-5|once|TRBV7-9|TRBD2
TGTGCCAGCAGCTCGGGACTAGCGGGAGGGCAAGAGACCCAGTACTTC
CASSSGLAGGQETQYF
>TRBJ2-5|-|TRBV5-4|TRBD1
TGTGCCAGCAGCTTCGGGACAGGGCCTCAAGAGACCCAGTACTTC
CASSFGTGPQETQYF
>TRBJ1-6|-|TRBV6-5|TRBD1
TGTGCCAGCAGCGATGGAGGGACAGGGGTGTCACCCCTCCACTTT
CASSDGGTGVSPLHF
>TRBJ2-2|-|TRBV4-1|-
TGCGCCAGCAGCCAAGTGGGAGCGCTGTTCGGGGAGCTGTTTTTT
CASSQVGALFGELFF
>TRBJ2-7|-|TRBV7-9|TRBD1
TGTGCCAGCAGCTTGACAGGGGTGGACTCCTACGAGCAGTACTTC
CASSLTGVDSYEQYF
>TRBJ1-2|-|TRBV9|-
TGTGCCAGCAGCGTAGGGTTGACAGGCCAGTCAGGCTACACCTTC
CASSVGLTGQSGYTF
>TRBJ2-3|-|TRBV6-6|-
TGTGCCAGCAGTTACTCGCAGGGAACAGATACGCAGTATTTT
CASSYSQGTDTQYF
>TRBJ1-2|-|TRBV6-6|-
TGTGCCAGCAGCGGCCCAGGGTACTATGGCTACACCTTC
CASSGPGYYGYTF
>TRBJ2-5|-|TRBV11-2|TRBD2
TGTGCCAGCAGCTTAGGGCTAGCGGGAGAGACCCAGTACTTC
CASSLGLAGETQYF
>TRBJ1-6|few|TRBV25-1|TRBD1
TGTGCCAGCAGTGAATCGTGGGGGACAGGGAGTTCACCCCTCCACTTT
CASSESWGTGSSPLHF
>TRBJ2-2|-|TRBV7-2|-
TGTGCCAGCAGCTTCGACCTCCGGAGAGGCAGGGTGAACACCGGGGAGCTGTTTTTT
CASSFDLRRGRVNTGELFF
>TRBJ2-5|few|TRBV29-1|TRBD1
TGCAGCCTACAACAGGGGGCCCTCGAGACCCAGTACTTC
CSLQQGALETQYF
>TRBJ2-1|-|TRBV5-1|-
TGCGCCAGCAGCCTCGTCCCCGGGACTCACAATGAGCAGTTCTTC
CASSLVPGTHNEQFF
>TRBJ1-1|few|TRBV6-5|TRBD1
TGTGCCAGCAGCAGACAGGGGCGCACTGAAGCTTTCTTT
CASSRQGRTEAFF
>TRBJ2-2|-|TRBV5-1|TRBD2
TGCGCCAGCAGCTGGGGGGGGAACACCGGGGAGCTGTTTTTT
CASSWGGNTGELFF
>TRBJ2-7|-|TRBV7-9|-
TGTGCCAGCAGCTTAGTGACTGGAGAGCAGTACTTC
CASSLVTGEQYF
>TRBJ1-5|-|TRBV2|-
TGTGCCAGCGGCGGGACTTCAGGCAGCCAGCCCCAGCATTTT
CASGGTSGSQPQHF
>TRBJ1-5|-|TRBV7-2|TRBD1
TGTGCCAGCAGCTTAGTCGGACAGGGGATGGGACAGCCCCAGCATTTT
CASSLVGQGMGQPQHF
>TRBJ2-1|-|TRBV16|-
TGTGCCAGCAGCCAGACTAGGTTCGATGAGCAGTTCTTC
CASSQTRFDEQFF
>TRBJ2-2|-|TRBV6-1|-
TGTGCCAGTTCACTCCAGGGCGGATCCACCGGGGAGCTGTTTTTT
CASSLQGGSTGELFF
>TRBJ2-7|-|TRBV10-3|-
TGTGCCATCAGTGAGTCGGCAGGGCGCGGACCTAACTACGAGCAGTACTTC
CAISESAGRGPNYEQYF
>TRBJ2-3|few|TRBV5-5|-
TGTGCCAGCAGCCCGAGCCGGGGAGCAGATACGCAGTATTTT
CASSPSRGADTQYF
>TRBJ2-1|few|TRBV7-9|-
TGTGCCAGCAGCGCCAGGTCGAATGAGCAGTTCTTC
CASSARSNEQFF
>TRBJ1-4|once|TRBV5-4|TRBD1
TGTGCCAGCAGCCGCGGGGACAGGGGGCTTGAAAAACTGTTTTTT
CASSRGDRGLEKLFF
>TRBJ2-3|-|TRBV25-1|-
TGTGCCAGCAGTGAATCCGGGTATAGCACAGATACGCAGTATTTT
CASSESGYSTDTQYF
>TRBJ1-5|-|TRBV19|-
TGTGCCAGTTCAGGTAGCAATCAGCCCCAGCATTTT
CASSGSNQPQHF
>TRBJ2-1|few|TRBV18|-
TGTGCCAGCTCACCACCGGGAGTCGATGAGCAGTTCTTC
CASSPPGVDEQFF
>TRBJ2-1|-|TRBV2|-
TGTGCCAGCGGGGAGGACAGGAGCTCCTACAATGAGCAGTTCTTC
CASGEDRSSYNEQFF
>TRBJ1-5|once|TRBV4-2|TRBD1
TGTGCCAGCAGCCCCGGAGACAGGGCTAGCAATCAGCCCCAGCATTTT
CASSPGDRASNQPQHF
>TRBJ2-3|few|TRBV5-4|TRBD2
TGTGCCAGCAGCTTGGACCAGCGGGGCGACCTCGATACGCAGTATTTT
CASSLDQRGDLDTQYF
>TRBJ2-3|few|TRBV5-1|TRBD2
TGCGCCAGCAGCGATACTAGCGGGGGCACAGATACGCAGTATTTT
CASSDTSGGTDTQYF
>TRBJ2-5|few|TRBV19|TRBD2
TGTGCCAGTATGGCCAGCGGGGCGGAGACCCAGTACTTC
CASMASGAETQYF
>TRBJ2-2|-|TRBV25-1|TRBD1
TGTGCCAGCAGTGATCCGGGACAGGGGAACACCGGGGAGCTGTTTTTT
CASSDPGQGNTGELFF
>TRBJ2-7|few|TRBV6-6|TRBD2
TGTGCCAGCAGTTACTCGACTAGCGGGAGGGGCGAGCAGTACTTC
CASSYSTSGRGEQYF
>TRBJ1-2|few|TRBV30|-
TGTGCCTGGAGGTATATTACAGGGAGAGGAGGCTACACCTTC
CAWRYITGRGGYTF
>TRBJ2-1|few|TRBV4-2|TRBD1
TGTGCCAGCAGCCAAGGGTTTTGGGGGACAGGGGTGGCAAATGAGCAGTTCTTC
CASSQGFWGTGVANEQFF
>TRBJ2-5|-|TRBV5-4|-
TGTGCCAGCAGCCCCTCGAGGGCGACTAAAGAGACCCAGTACTTC
CASSPSRATKETQYF
>TRBJ1-3|-|TRBV5-6|-
TGTGCCAGCAGCTACTGGGCTTCTGGAAACACCATATATTTT
CASSYWASGNTIYF
>TRBJ2-2|-|TRBV7-2|-
TGTGCCAGCAGCTTGGCCCCCTCCGCCGGGGAGCTGTTTTTT
CASSLAPSAGELFF
>TRBJ2-7|-|TRBV5-6|-
TGTGCCAGCAGCCCCAACATGAACGAGCAGTACTTC
CASSPNMNEQYF
>TRBJ1-1|-|TRBV5-1|-
TGCGCCAGCAGCACGACAGCGAACACTGAAGCTTTCTTT
CASSTTANTEAFF
>TRBJ1-1|few|TRBV30|TRBD1
TGTGCCTGGAGGGCAGACAGGGAGCCGGCGAACACTGAAGCTTTCTTT
CAWRADREPANTEAFF
>TRBJ2-5|once|TRBV6-6|-
TGTGCCAGCAGTGCTCGGGTTAGCGGACAAGAGACCCAGTACTTC
CASSARVSGQETQYF
>TRBJ2-3|once|TRBV4-2|TRBD2
TGTGCCAGCAGCTCAGGGGCGTCTAGCGGGAGTCGGGGGGATACGCAGTATTTT
CASSSGASSGSRGDTQYF
>TRBJ2-2|few|TRBV18|-
TGTGCCAGCTCCGGACAGAACACCGGGGAGCTGTTTTTT
CASSGQNTGELFF
>TRBJ1-1|-|TRBV6-1|-
TGTGCCAGCCTAGTACAAGGGAGCACTGAAGCTTTCTTT
CASLVQGSTEAFF
>TRBJ2-7|-|TRBV11-2|TRBD2
TGTGCCAGCAGCTTAGGTTGGGCTAGCGGGGGGGCCCGCGGCGAGCAGTACTTC
CASSLGWASGGARGEQYF
>TRBJ2-2|-|TRBV19|-
TGTGCCACCGAAAGATCCCGGGACTTTTTCGGGGAGCTGTTTTTT
CATERSRDFFGELFF
>TRBJ2-1|-|TRBV29-1|-
TGCAGCGTTGAGAGCGGTTACAATGAGCAGTTCTTC
CSVESGYNEQFF
>TRBJ1-5|few|TRBV6-1|-
TGTGCCAGCAGTCAAGGACACCTTCAGCCCCAGCATTTT
CASSQGHLQPQHF
>TRBJ2-3|-|TRBV5-1|-
TGCGCCAGCAGCTTGGCCCTCAGCACAGATACGCAGTATTTT
CASSLALSTDTQYF
>TRBJ2-7|-|TRBV5-1|TRBD2
TGCGCCAGCAGCTTGGAACCTCCTTCGACTAGCGGGGGATCCTACGAGCAGTACTTC
CASSLEPPSTSGGSYEQYF
>TRBJ2-7|-|TRBV30|TRBD1
TGTGCCTGGAGTGCACAGGGGATCGAGCAGTACTTC
CAWSAQGIEQYF